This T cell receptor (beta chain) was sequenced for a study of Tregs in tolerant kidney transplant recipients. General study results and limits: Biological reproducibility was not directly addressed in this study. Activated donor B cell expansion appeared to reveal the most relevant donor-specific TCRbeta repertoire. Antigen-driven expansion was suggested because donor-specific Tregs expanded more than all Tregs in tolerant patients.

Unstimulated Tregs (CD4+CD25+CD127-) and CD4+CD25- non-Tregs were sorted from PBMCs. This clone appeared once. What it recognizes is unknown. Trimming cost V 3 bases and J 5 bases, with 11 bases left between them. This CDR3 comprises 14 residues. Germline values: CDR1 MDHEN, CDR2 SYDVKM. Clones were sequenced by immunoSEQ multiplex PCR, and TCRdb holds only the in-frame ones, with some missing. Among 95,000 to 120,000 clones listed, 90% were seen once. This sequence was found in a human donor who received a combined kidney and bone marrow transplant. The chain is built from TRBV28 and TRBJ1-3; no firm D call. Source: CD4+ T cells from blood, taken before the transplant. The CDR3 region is CASSFPLDRNTIYF. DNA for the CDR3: TGTGCCAGCAGTTTCCCCCTCGACAGAAACACCATATATTTT.